The clone carrying this TCR beta chain was seen a single time. The antigen remains undetermined. The assay was immunoSEQ multiplex PCR, and TCRdb's table has in-frame clones only and misses some. The table has some 40,000 clones, about four fifths seen once. These data come from a study of CD4 T cells in relation to SARS-CoV-2 and coronaviruses. About 10^5 naive or memory CD4+ cells were cultured with CEF peptides for roughly eleven days. The CDR3 consists of 15 residues. Germline V gives CDR1 LNHDA, CDR2 SQIVND (reference sequence). With V trimmed by 7 bases and J by 4 bases, 8 bases remained unmatched.

This TCR derives from an adult with COVID-19. The chain links TRBV19 to TRBJ2-1, with 9 bases that match TRBD1. The sample taken for sequencing was naive CD4+ T cells from PBMCs, cultured in vitro. As for subset: naive CD4+ T cells isolated by negative enrichment. The CDR3 spells CASKTGTGHYNEQFF. The DNA for the CDR3 is TGTGCCAGTAAGACCGGGACAGGGCATTACAATGAGCAGTTCTTC.